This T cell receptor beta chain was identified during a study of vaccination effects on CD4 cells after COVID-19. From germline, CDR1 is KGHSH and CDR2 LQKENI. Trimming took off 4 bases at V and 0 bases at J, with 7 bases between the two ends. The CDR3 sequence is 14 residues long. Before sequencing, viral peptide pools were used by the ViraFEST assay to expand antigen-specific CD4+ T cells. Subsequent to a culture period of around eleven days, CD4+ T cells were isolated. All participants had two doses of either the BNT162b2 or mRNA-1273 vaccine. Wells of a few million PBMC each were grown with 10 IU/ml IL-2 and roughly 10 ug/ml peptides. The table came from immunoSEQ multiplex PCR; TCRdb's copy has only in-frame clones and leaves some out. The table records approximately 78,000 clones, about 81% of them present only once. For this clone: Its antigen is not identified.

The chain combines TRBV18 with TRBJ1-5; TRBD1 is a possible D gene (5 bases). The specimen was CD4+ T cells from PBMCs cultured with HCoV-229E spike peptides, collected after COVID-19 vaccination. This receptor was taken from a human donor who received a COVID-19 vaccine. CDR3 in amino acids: CASSQGYSNQPQHF. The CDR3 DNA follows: TGTGCCAGCTCACAGGGGTATAGCAATCAGCCCCAGCATTTT.